This T cell receptor beta chain emerged from a study of T-cell reconstitution after alpha-beta-depleted transplantation in children. This clonotype was seen only a few times. The TCRbeta library was prepared with unique molecular identifiers. Each CDR3 protein gets one entry after TCRdb re-called the PCR reads with MiXCR. The sample holds around 400,000 distinct CDR3 sequences, roughly a tenth seen once. The source material was PBMCs from the stem cell graft donor, sampled from the stem cell graft. The receptor was derived from a human donor who donated a stem cell graft to a child with acute myeloid leukemia.

The CDR3 spells CASSGIRRGRLASGGLHEQYV. The CDR3 coding sequence is TGCGCCAGCAGTGGAATCCGGCGGGGGCGTTTGGCTAGCGGGGGACTCCACGAGCAGTACGTC. The J gene is TRBJ2-7, the V gene TRBV10-1; 10 positions match TRBD2. The CDR3 sequence is 21 residues long. The germline CDR1 and CDR2 sequences are WNHNN and SYGVQD (reference sequence). After removal of 4 bases from V and 5 bases from J, the junction contained 26 bases not matched to a gene.